A selection of T cell receptor beta chains follows, all from one sample in a study of T cell responses to AZD1222 COVID-19 vaccine. Some clones are missing from TCRdb's copy, which holds only in-frame ones; the method was immunoSEQ multiplex PCR. The sample contains 130,000 or so clones, 93% of which appear only once. Source: peripheral blood, taken on day 0 of AZD1222 vaccination. The receptors come from an adult in good health. The CDR3 runs from the conserved cysteine through the conserved F or W. Each record gives: J gene, CDR3 length, D gene, V gene, clone size, CDR3 DNA, CDR3 protein. A D gene is named only where the DNA matches it firmly. Some rows mark clone size as missing; the rest say once, few, many or name a class of expanded clone.

J: TRBJ1-6
length: 14
D: .
V: TRBV2
size: .
DNA: TGTGCCAGCAGAAAGGGCAGAGATAATTCACCCCTCCACTTT
CDR3: CASRKGRDNSPLHF

J: TRBJ1-1
length: 14
D: TRBD1
V: TRBV24-1
size: .
DNA: TGTGCCACCAGAGCGGGACAGGGAAACACTGAAGCTTTCTTT
CDR3: CATRAGQGNTEAFF

J: TRBJ1-1
length: 15
D: .
V: TRBV2
size: .
DNA: TGTGCCAGCATGAGGTGGGCCACCCTGAACACTGAAGCTTTCTTT
CDR3: CASMRWATLNTEAFF

J: TRBJ1-6
length: 15
D: .
V: TRBV2
size: .
DNA: TGTGCCAGCAGCCTTTCGGGGCAGAATAATTCACCCCTCCACTTT
CDR3: CASSLSGQNNSPLHF

J: TRBJ2-3
length: 13
D: .
V: TRBV28
size: .
DNA: TGTGCCAGCAGTTTTGGGGGAGCAGATACGCAGTATTTT
CDR3: CASSFGGADTQYF

J: TRBJ2-2
length: 13
D: TRBD1
V: TRBV2
size: once
DNA: TGTGCCAGCAGAGAACAGGGGATCGGGGAGCTGTTTTTT
CDR3: CASREQGIGELFF

J: TRBJ2-1
length: 11
D: TRBD1
V: TRBV30
size: once
DNA: TGTGCCTGGGCGGACAGGGAACAGCAGTTCTTC
CDR3: CAWADREQQFF

J: TRBJ2-7
length: 11
D: TRBD1
V: TRBV29-1
size: .
DNA: TGCAGCGTGCCGACAGGGCACGAGCAGTACTTC
CDR3: CSVPTGHEQYF

J: TRBJ1-2
length: 13
D: .
V: TRBV6-6
size: .
DNA: TGTGCCAGCAGTTACTCGGCCGGCGCTGGCTACACCTTC
CDR3: CASSYSAGAGYTF

J: TRBJ1-1
length: 14
D: .
V: TRBV10-2
size: .
DNA: TGCGCCAGCAGTGACACAAGGGGGAACACTGAAGCTTTCTTT
CDR3: CASSDTRGNTEAFF

J: TRBJ1-2
length: 15
D: .
V: TRBV5-1
size: .
DNA: TGCGCCAGCAGCTTGGAGCAGGGGTCGTACCTCGGCTACACCTTC
CDR3: CASSLEQGSYLGYTF

J: TRBJ2-1
length: 13
D: .
V: TRBV19
size: .
DNA: TGTGCCAGCACCCACCTGGGACACAATGAGCAGTTCTTC
CDR3: CASTHLGHNEQFF

J: TRBJ2-5
length: 15
D: TRBD1
V: TRBV7-8
size: .
DNA: TGTGCCAGCAGCTTAGCAAGGACAGGGGGAGAGACCCAGTACTTC
CDR3: CASSLARTGGETQYF

J: TRBJ1-5
length: 14
D: .
V: TRBV7-2
size: .
DNA: TGTGCCAGCAGCCCCTCACGGAGCAATCAGCCCCAGCATTTT
CDR3: CASSPSRSNQPQHF

J: TRBJ2-1
length: 11
D: .
V: TRBV3-1/TRBV3-2
size: once
DNA: TGTGCCAGCAGCCCCGGGACATGGCAGTTCTTC
CDR3: CASSPGTWQFF

J: TRBJ1-2
length: 13
D: TRBD1
V: TRBV9
size: .
DNA: TGTGCCAGCAGCCCACGTCCCGGGACAGGGAACACCTTC
CDR3: CASSPRPGTGNTF

J: TRBJ1-1
length: 13
D: .
V: TRBV6-5
size: once
DNA: TGTGCCAGCAGGTTTAACAGGGCACCTCAAGCTTTCTTT
CDR3: CASRFNRAPQAFF

J: TRBJ2-2
length: 15
D: .
V: TRBV12-1
size: .
DNA: TGTGCCAGCAGCTTTATTACCTCGAACACCGGGGAGCTGTTTTTT
CDR3: CASSFITSNTGELFF

J: TRBJ2-5
length: 14
D: .
V: TRBV2
size: .
DNA: TGTGCCAGCAGTGAAGCGCCCCCTCAAGAGACCCAGTACTTC
CDR3: CASSEAPPQETQYF

J: TRBJ2-1
length: 15
D: .
V: TRBV28
size: .
DNA: TGTGCCAGCAGCATAGCGGCTGACTCCTACAATGAGCAGTTCTTC
CDR3: CASSIAADSYNEQFF

J: TRBJ1-1
length: 13
D: .
V: TRBV7-2
size: .
DNA: TGTGCCAGCAGCCCTAGGAGGAACACTGAAGCTTTCTTT
CDR3: CASSPRRNTEAFF

J: TRBJ1-4
length: 15
D: .
V: TRBV6-5
size: .
DNA: TGTGCCAGCAGCTCCCCTGGGCGATCAAATGAAAAACTGTTTTTT
CDR3: CASSSPGRSNEKLFF

J: TRBJ1-5
length: 15
D: .
V: TRBV7-3
size: .
DNA: TGTGCCAGCAGCTTAACTGGGGGGGTCAATCAGCCCCAGCATTTT
CDR3: CASSLTGGVNQPQHF

J: TRBJ1-1
length: 15
D: .
V: TRBV7-2
size: .
DNA: TGTGCCAGCAGCTTATCTGGGGGCGCGATCACTGAAGCTTTCTTT
CDR3: CASSLSGGAITEAFF

J: TRBJ2-2
length: 14
D: TRBD1
V: TRBV25-1
size: .
DNA: TGTGCCAGCAGTGCGACAGGGTACACCGGGGAGCTGTTTTTT
CDR3: CASSATGYTGELFF

J: TRBJ1-6
length: 14
D: .
V: TRBV25-1
size: .
DNA: TGTGCCAGCAGTGGTTTTAGGGGTAATTCACCCCTCCACTTT
CDR3: CASSGFRGNSPLHF

J: TRBJ2-5
length: 14
D: .
V: TRBV5-1
size: once
DNA: TGCGCCAGCAGCTTGTCCGGACCCCAAGAGACCCAGTACTTC
CDR3: CASSLSGPQETQYF